The 23 T cell receptor beta chains presented below share a single source sample, sequenced in a study of CD8 T cells in ankylosing spondylitis (dated by TCRdb to 2017 to 2019). On the study overall, not on this receptor specifically: A TCR beta motif made up of several highly homologous amino acid variants appeared to be characteristic of blood from ankylosing spondylitis patients.

No antigen is known for these receptors. To prepare the library, 5' RACE was applied. These reads were obtained on an Illumina HiSeq 2500. The public reads were reanalyzed by TCRdb: fastp trimming at Q25, MiXCR alignment, in-frame beta chains only. Each record represents a unique CDR3 protein, reported with the most common genes and DNA among its rows. This sample has around 770,000 distinct CDR3 sequences in its table, and around 20% of those were observed once. The top ten constitute approximately 18% of the sample. The material sequenced was blood, either unsorted or a sorted T cell fraction (not recorded which). The source of these receptors is a male donor with ankylosing spondylitis.

This clonotype was detected only a few times. The chain links TRBV20-1 to TRBJ2-7, with D tentatively TRBD1 or TRBD2 (5 bases each). The V gene's germline CDR1 is DFQATT and CDR2 SNEGSKA (reference sequence). Trimming took 3 bases from V and 4 from J, leaving 16 bases between them. The CDR3 has 14 amino acids. The CDR3 bases are TGCAGTGCTAGTGGGGACCCAAAGATATACGAGCAGTACTTC. Translating it yields CSASGDPKIYEQYF.

This clonotype was seen ten or more times. The CDR3 nucleotides are TGTGCCACCAGCACACAACAGGGGAGTGAGCAGTTCTTC. This gives the protein CATSTQQGSEQFF. The chain combines TRBV15 with TRBJ2-1; TRBD1 matches 7 bases. The CDR3 contains 13 residues. The V gene end was trimmed by 4 bases and the J gene end by 9 bases; junction bases not matched to a gene: 6. Germline CDR1 LNHNV, CDR2 YYDKDF (reference sequence).

The sample holds a few counts of this clonotype. The chain links TRBV28 to TRBJ2-3; perhaps TRBD2 as D (5 bases). CDR3 length equals 15 residues. The ends were cut back, 7 bases at V and 2 bases at J, with 16 bases in the middle. Germline V CDR1 and CDR2: MDHEN, SYDVKM. CDR3 sequence (DNA): TGTGCCAGCATTGGGTGGAGCGGAAACACAGATACGCAGTATTTT. It yields the protein CASIGWSGNTDTQYF.

The chain joins TRBV10-3 to TRBJ1-2; possibly TRBD1 for D (5 bases). This CDR3 region has 17 residues. V was pared by 0 bases and J by 5 bases, with 19 bases between. Looked up from germline, CDR1 is ENHRY and CDR2 is SYGVKD. Here the CDR3 DNA reads TGTGCCATCAGTGAGTCGGGAGGGGCAGGCCCCGTGTATGGCTACACCTTC. It codes for CAISESGGAGPVYGYTF.

This clonotype appeared a few times. DNA of the CDR3: TGTGCCAGCAGTTTCGGCGGGGGGGCGGAGACCCAGTACTTC. Its translation: CASSFGGGAETQYF. The chain combines TRBV12-3 or TRBV12-4 with TRBJ2-5; 9 nucleotides agree with TRBD2. The CDR3 is made up of 14 amino acids. J lost 5 bases, V lost 3 bases, and 4 bases had no gene match.

The chain couples TRBV6-1 to TRBJ1-1; D might be TRBD1 (5 bases). The V end was cut by 4 bases, the J end by 4 bases, with 13 bases between. The length of the CDR3 is 14 residues. Germline V gene data show CDR1 as MNHNS and CDR2 as SASEGT. CDR3: CASSGGPGFTEAFF. DNA for the CDR3: TGTGCCAGCAGTGGGGGTCCAGGGTTCACTGAAGCTTTCTTT.

This clonotype was observed a few times. The chain carries TRBV4-1 and TRBJ1-1, with D hard to call. The V end lost 0 bases, the J end lost 3 bases, and 11 bases lay between the germline ends. Germline V gives CDR1 MGHRA, CDR2 YSYEKL. The CDR3 extends over 15 amino acids. Written as DNA, the CDR3 is TGCGCCAGCAGCCAAGAGGAGGGATGGTACACTGAAGCTTTCTTT. This gives the protein CASSQEEGWYTEAFF.

The rearrangement uses TRBV5-1 and TRBJ2-7; D is ambiguous. The length of the CDR3 is 14 residues. Trimming stripped 3 bases from V and 3 bases from J, with 13 bases between. CDR1 is SGHRS and CDR2 is YFSETQ in the germline V gene. In nucleotides, the CDR3 is TGCGCCAGCAGCTCGTACGATCCAAACTACGAGCAGTACTTC. Amino acid sequence: CASSSYDPNYEQYF.

This sequence joins TRBV3-1 and TRBJ2-5; TRBD2 might be the D (6 bases). The CDR3 has 15 amino acids. The V end lost 0 bases, the J end lost 7 bases, and 15 bases lay between the germline ends. Germline-derived CDR1 and CDR2 are LGHDT and YNNKEL (reference sequence). CDR3 in DNA: TGTGCCAGCAGCCAAGATGCGGGGCAGGGAGGGACCCAGTACTTC. Amino acid sequence: CASSQDAGQGGTQYF.

The rearrangement uses TRBV12-3 or TRBV12-4 and TRBJ2-2, with D possibly matching TRBD1 (6 bases). The CDR3 length is 11 residues. Trimming removed 4 bases at V and 10 bases at J, with 7 bases between. The CDR3 DNA sequence: TGTGCCAGCAGTTACAGGGAGGAGCTGTTTTTT. It translates to CASSYREELFF.

Concerning this clonotype: One junction end disagrees with the germline gene, perhaps due to a read error. V gene TRBV20-1 combines with J gene TRBJ2-7, with 8 bases matching TRBD1. This CDR3 has 14 residues. Germline V gene data show CDR1 as DFQATT and CDR2 as SNEGSKA (reference sequence). In DNA form, the CDR3 reads TGCAGTGCAAGAGAGGGGACAGGCACCTACGAGCAGTACTTC. It yields the protein CSAREGTGTYEQYF.

This chain links TRBV2 with TRBJ2-5, with D unclear. Germline-derived CDR1 and CDR2 are SNHLY and FYNNEI. The CDR3 runs to 14 residues. V lost 0 bases and J 2 bases, leaving 7 bases between the germline ends. The CDR3, as DNA: TGTGCCAGCAGTGAAGCGAGGCTACAAGAGACCCAGTACTTC. Protein: CASSEARLQETQYF.

CDR3 amino acids: CASSPSGIRNNEQFF. For the CDR3, the DNA is TGTGCCAGCAGCCCTAGCGGGATAAGGAACAATGAGCAGTTCTTC. The chain combines TRBV7-2 with TRBJ2-1; 9 bases line up with TRBD2. The CDR3 spans 15 residues. V shed 5 bases and J 5 bases; nucleotides not matched to a gene: 7. The germline CDR1 and CDR2 sequences are SGHTA and FQGNSA.

V and J are TRBV5-6 and TRBJ1-6, with D possibly being TRBD1 (6 bases). This CDR3 has 16 amino acids. The ends were cut back, 0 bases at V and 4 bases at J, with 11 bases in the middle. The germline CDR1 and CDR2 sequences are SGHDT and YYEEEE. As DNA, the CDR3 is TGTGCCAGCAGCTTGGTTGGGGGCCTTTATAATTCACCCCTCCACTTT. Protein: CASSLVGGLYNSPLHF.

This chain uses TRBV2 with TRBJ1-5; the D is unclear. With 3 bases removed from V and 7 bases from J, the gap between germline ends came to 19 bases. The CDR3 covers 16 residues. CDR1 is SNHLY, CDR2 FYNNEI, per germline. CDR3 residues: CASSERGADRLQPQHF. CDR3 bases: TGTGCCAGCAGTGAGAGAGGAGCGGACCGACTCCAGCCCCAGCATTTT. The full variable domain, rest sourced from reference TRBV2 and TRBJ1-5, is EPEVTQTPSHQVTQMGQEVILRCVPISNHLYFYWYRQILGQKVEFLVSFYNNEISEKSEIFDDQFSVERPDGSNFTLKIRSTKLEDSAMYFCASSERGADRLQPQHFGDGTRLSIL.

The V and J genes are TRBV6-2 or TRBV6-3 and TRBJ2-3; TRBD2 agrees at 8 bases. With 6 bases clipped from V and 2 bases from J, the junction kept 4 bases outside the gene matches. This CDR3 is 14 amino acids long. CDR1 and CDR2 (germline): MNHEY, SVGEGT. This CDR3 is CASSHSGATDTQYF. In DNA, the CDR3 is TGTGCCAGCAGCCATAGCGGGGCCACAGATACGCAGTATTTT.

Only a few counts were recorded for this clonotype. The V and J genes are TRBV5-1 and TRBJ2-3, with D possibly TRBD1 on 6 matching bases. This CDR3 has 18 residues. Germline CDR1 SGHRS, CDR2 YFSETQ. V was trimmed by 3 bases and J by 4 bases, leaving 24 bases between them. CDR3 nucleotides: TGCGCCAGCAGCTCAAACGACCGGGACACCCTGGTCGCAGATACGCAGTATTTT. This gives the protein CASSSNDRDTLVADTQYF.

The chain joins TRBV7-2 to TRBJ2-5; D gene ambiguous. V lost 5 bases, J lost 7 bases, and 20 bases lay in between. Germline CDR1 reads SGHTA; CDR2 reads FQGNSA. The CDR3 extends over 15 amino acids. CDR3 residues: CASSPLLGGVGTQYF. CDR3 coding DNA: TGTGCCAGCAGCCCCCTCTTAGGCGGTGTTGGGACCCAGTACTTC.

The chain links TRBV4-3 to TRBJ1-6; maybe TRBD1 (5 bases). The V gene's germline CDR1 is LGHNA and CDR2 YSLEER. V was pared by 3 bases and J by 0 bases, with 12 bases between. The CDR3 sequence is 17 residues long. CDR3 in DNA: TGCGCCAGCAGCCAGGGGACCCCGGGCTCCTATAATTCACCCCTCCACTTT. Translating it yields CASSQGTPGSYNSPLHF.

This clonotype was detected only a few times. The rearrangement uses TRBV29-1 and TRBJ1-2; D might be TRBD1 (5 bases). Germline lookup yields CDR1 SQVTM and CDR2 ANQGSEA. The CDR3 has 13 residues. V was cut by 4 bases and J by 6 bases, with 15 bases left in between. CDR3 sequence: CSVAYGTRDGYTF. The CDR3 nucleotides are TGCAGCGTTGCATATGGGACTAGGGATGGCTACACCTTC.

The V gene is TRBV7-2, the J gene TRBJ2-1, with D perhaps TRBD2 (6 bases). V lost 5 bases to trimming and J lost 5 bases, with 19 bases between them. The CDR3 consists of 16 residues. Germline CDR1 and CDR2: SGHTA and FQGNSA. CDR3: CASSGVTGVGDNEQFF. DNA of the CDR3: TGTGCCAGCAGCGGGGTGACGGGAGTAGGGGACAATGAGCAGTTCTTC.

There are a few counts of this clonotype. The chain is built from TRBV7-3 and TRBJ2-2; a possible D gene is TRBD1 (8 bases). CDR1 and CDR2 from the germline V gene are SGHTA and FQGTGA. The CDR3 length is 16 residues. V lost 5 bases to trimming and J lost 5 bases, with 18 bases between them. The CDR3 coding sequence is TGTGCCAGCAGCCAACAGGGGGGGCGGAGTACCGGGGAGCTGTTTTTT. Amino acid sequence: CASSQQGGRSTGELFF.

The V gene is TRBV7-2, the J gene TRBJ2-2; 11 bases line up with TRBD2. Per germline, CDR1 SGHTA and CDR2 FQGNSA. This CDR3 has 17 residues. With 4 bases clipped from V and 1 base from J, the junction kept 5 bases outside the gene matches. The CDR3 nucleotides are TGTGCCAGCAGCTCGACTAGCGGGACGGGGAACACCGGGGAGCTGTTTTTT. Encoded protein: CASSSTSGTGNTGELFF.